Each of the 17 T cell receptor beta chains below was sequenced from the same sample in a study of PD-1 blockade in classical Hodgkin lymphoma. Time point: newly diagnosed, previously untreated cHL patient sample. Method: immunoSEQ multiplex PCR; TCRdb's copy keeps in-frame clones and lacks some. The table records over 60,000 clones, roughly 92% of them present only once. Sequenced: peripheral blood mononuclear cells (PBMCs). Receptors originate from a human donor with classical Hodgkin lymphoma.

The chain joins TRBV11-2 to TRBJ2-7, with TRBD1 matching 8 bases. The CDR3 is 14 amino acids. V lost 5 bases to trimming and J lost 1 base; unmatched junction nucleotides: 4. Germline V gives CDR1 SGHAT, CDR2 FQNNGV. CDR3: CASSKYRGSYEQYF. CDR3 nucleotide sequence: TGTGCCAGCAGCAAATACAGGGGGTCCTACGAGCAGTACTTC.

V is TRBV28 and J is TRBJ1-2; 7 bases are a match to TRBD1. After removal of 6 bases from V and 4 bases from J, the junction contained 8 bases not matched to a gene. CDR3 length: 14 residues. From germline, CDR1 is MDHEN and CDR2 SYDVKM. CDR3 sequence reads: CASSTTGRLYGYTF. Written as DNA, the CDR3 is TGTGCCAGCAGCACGACAGGGAGGCTCTATGGCTACACCTTC.

The V gene is TRBV4-1, the J gene TRBJ2-7; 7 nucleotides align to TRBD1. Germline loops: CDR1 MGHRA, CDR2 YSYEKL. V dropped 0 bases and J dropped 5; count of bases not matched to a gene: 7. The length of the CDR3 is 15 residues. In DNA, the CDR3 is TGCGCCAGCAGCCAAGATCCTACAGGGGCCCACGAGCAGTACTTC. Protein: CASSQDPTGAHEQYF.

The chain joins TRBV5-6 to TRBJ2-4, with D possibly being TRBD2 (6 bases). Germline V lookup: CDR1 SGHDT, CDR2 YYEEEE. The V and J ends lost 6 bases and 6 bases respectively, with 19 bases between them. The CDR3 consists of 15 residues. This CDR3 is CASTRRSTGANIQYF. The CDR3 DNA follows: TGTGCCAGCACTAGGAGATCGACGGGAGCAAACATTCAGTACTTC.

CDR3 sequence: CASNSDRPFNQPQHF. CDR3 in DNA: TGTGCCAGCAACTCGGACAGGCCCTTCAATCAGCCCCAGCATTTT. The chain has TRBV28 and TRBJ1-5; 7 nucleotides agree with TRBD1. This CDR3 comprises 15 residues. Trimming cost V 7 bases and J 3 bases; bases outside gene matches: 9. Germline CDR1 is MDHEN and CDR2 is SYDVKM. Variable domain in full (rest from reference TRBV28 and TRBJ1-5): DVKVTQSSRYLVKRTGEKVFLECVQDMDHENMFWYRQDPGLGLRLIYFSYDVKMKEKGDIPEGYSVSREKKERFSLILESASTNQTSMYLCASNSDRPFNQPQHFGDGTRLSIL.

The rearrangement links TRBV6-1 to TRBJ1-2, with 10 bases aligning to TRBD1. This CDR3 has 14 residues. Germline trimming cut 6 bases from V and 4 bases from J; bases unmatched to any gene: 5. The germline CDR1 and CDR2 sequences are MNHNS and SASEGT. The CDR3 nucleotides read TGTGCCAGCAGAGACGACAGGGGGCTCTATGGCTACACCTTC. It translates to CASRDDRGLYGYTF.

The chain carries TRBV6-5 and TRBJ1-1; D gene uncertain. From germline, CDR1 is MNHEY and CDR2 SVGAGI. The CDR3 contains 11 residues. V dropped 8 bases and J dropped 5 bases, with 9 bases sitting between them. The CDR3 region has the DNA TGTGCCAGCCAGACGGGAACTGAAGCTTTCTTT. Its translation: CASQTGTEAFF.

The V gene is TRBV7-6, the J gene TRBJ2-2; TRBD1 agrees at 10 bases. From germline, CDR1 is SGHVS and CDR2 FNYEAQ. The CDR3 has 15 residues. Unmatched junction bases numbered 5, after V lost 5 bases and J lost 5 bases. CDR3 sequence reads: CASSLGQGGTGELFF. The CDR3 DNA follows: TGTGCCAGCAGCCTAGGACAGGGGGGAACCGGGGAGCTGTTTTTT. Based on the CDR3 plus reference TRBV7-6 and TRBJ2-2, the full variable domain is GAGVSQSPRYKVTKRGQDVALRCDPISGHVSLYWYRQALGQGPEFLTYFNYEAQQDKSGLPNDRFSAERPEGSISTLTIQRTEQRDSAMYRCASSLGQGGTGELFFGEGSRLTVL.

This clone occurred once. The V gene is TRBV7-9, the J gene TRBJ2-3, with TRBD1 matching 7 bases. The CDR3 covers 15 residues. V lost 4 bases to trimming and J lost 0 bases; unmatched junction nucleotides: 4. Germline CDR1 and CDR2: SEHNR and FQNEAQ (reference sequence). CDR3 region: CASSSGQLSTDTQYF. The CDR3 DNA follows: TGTGCCAGCAGCTCGGGACAGCTAAGCACAGATACGCAGTATTTT.

The genes are TRBV9 and TRBJ1-1; possibly TRBD1 for D (5 bases). Trimming took 0 bases from V and 4 from J, leaving 13 bases between them. This CDR3 comprises 15 residues. The germline CDR1 and CDR2 sequences are SGDLS and YYNGEE. The CDR3 is CASSVAGGTVTEAFF. The CDR3 DNA reads as TGTGCCAGCAGCGTAGCTGGAGGGACGGTCACTGAAGCTTTCTTT.

V usage is TRBV10-3 and J usage is TRBJ2-2; 7 positions match TRBD1. Germline CDR1 reads ENHRY; CDR2 reads SYGVKD. The CDR3 runs to 14 residues. V lost 5 bases to trimming and J lost 4 bases; unmatched junction nucleotides: 4. The CDR3 region is CAISTGAGTGELFF. The CDR3 bases are TGTGCCATCAGTACAGGGGCGGGCACCGGGGAGCTGTTTTTT.

The chain joins TRBV29-1 to TRBJ2-3; possible D gene TRBD1, 6 bases. CDR1 and CDR2 from the germline V gene are SQVTM and ANQGSEA. The CDR3 is 13 amino acids. The V and J ends lost 4 bases and 4 bases respectively, with 12 bases between them. The CDR3, as DNA: TGCAGCGTTGGTGGCAGGGGAGCAGATACGCAGTATTTT. It translates to CSVGGRGADTQYF.

This sequence joins TRBV30 and TRBJ2-5; 12 bases are shared with TRBD2. CDR1 and CDR2 (germline): GTSNPN, SVGIG (reference sequence). The V gene end was trimmed by 0 bases and the J gene end by 4 bases; junction bases not matched to a gene: 0. This CDR3 has 14 amino acids. This chain's CDR3 is CAWSVGLAGETQYF. In DNA form, the CDR3 reads TGTGCCTGGAGTGTGGGACTAGCGGGAGAGACCCAGTACTTC. Complete variable domain (other parts from reference TRBV30 and TRBJ2-5): SQTIHQWPATLVQPVGSPLSLECTVEGTSNPNLYWYRQAAGRGLQLLFYSVGIGQISSEVPQNLSASRPQDRQFILSSKKLLLSDSGFYLCAWSVGLAGETQYFGPGTRLLVL.

This chain uses TRBV15 with TRBJ2-5; a weak D match, TRBD2 (6 bases). Germline CDR1 reads LNHNV; CDR2 reads YYDKDF (reference sequence). Trimming stripped 0 bases from V and 1 base from J, with 18 bases between. This CDR3 contains 18 residues. The CDR3, as DNA: TGTGCCACCAGCAGAGAGGGGGGAGCCGGGGCTACCCAAGAGACCCAGTACTTC. Residues: CATSREGGAGATQETQYF.

The V call is TRBV18, the J call TRBJ2-3; 8 bases align to TRBD2. Germline-derived CDR1 and CDR2 are KGHSH and LQKENI. V was clipped by 1 base and J by 1 base; unmatched bases: 16. CDR3 size: 20 residues. The CDR3 sequence is CASSPLLGGRLSYGTDTQYF. The CDR3 DNA sequence: TGTGCCAGCTCACCACTTCTAGGCGGGAGGCTCTCGTATGGCACAGATACGCAGTATTTT.

The chain is built from TRBV30 and TRBJ1-4, with 9 bases identical to TRBD1. The CDR3 is 14 amino acids. V gave up 5 bases and J gave up 1 base; unmatched junction bases: 2. Germline CDR1 and CDR2: GTSNPN and SVGIG (reference sequence). CDR3 nucleotides: TGTGCCTGGGGACAGGGGAAAACTAATGAAAAACTGTTTTTT. Translated, it gives CAWGQGKTNEKLFF.

This clone was counted once. The chain combines TRBV7-8 with TRBJ2-1; 8 nucleotides align to TRBD2. This CDR3 spans 17 amino acids. Germline values: CDR1 SGHVS, CDR2 FQNEAQ. Germline trimming cut 0 bases from V and 13 bases from J; bases unmatched to any gene: 17. CDR3 amino acids: CASSLAYRGLEYRGQFF. The CDR3, as DNA: TGTGCCAGCAGCTTAGCGTATAGGGGACTAGAGTATAGAGGTCAGTTCTTC. The full variable domain, with the rest looked up from reference TRBV7-8 and TRBJ2-1, is GAGVSQSPRYKVAKRGQDVALRCDPISGHVSLFWYQQALGQGPEFLTYFQNEAQLDKSGLPSDRFFAERPEGSVSTLKIQRTQQEDSAVYLCASSLAYRGLEYRGQFFGPGTRLTVL.